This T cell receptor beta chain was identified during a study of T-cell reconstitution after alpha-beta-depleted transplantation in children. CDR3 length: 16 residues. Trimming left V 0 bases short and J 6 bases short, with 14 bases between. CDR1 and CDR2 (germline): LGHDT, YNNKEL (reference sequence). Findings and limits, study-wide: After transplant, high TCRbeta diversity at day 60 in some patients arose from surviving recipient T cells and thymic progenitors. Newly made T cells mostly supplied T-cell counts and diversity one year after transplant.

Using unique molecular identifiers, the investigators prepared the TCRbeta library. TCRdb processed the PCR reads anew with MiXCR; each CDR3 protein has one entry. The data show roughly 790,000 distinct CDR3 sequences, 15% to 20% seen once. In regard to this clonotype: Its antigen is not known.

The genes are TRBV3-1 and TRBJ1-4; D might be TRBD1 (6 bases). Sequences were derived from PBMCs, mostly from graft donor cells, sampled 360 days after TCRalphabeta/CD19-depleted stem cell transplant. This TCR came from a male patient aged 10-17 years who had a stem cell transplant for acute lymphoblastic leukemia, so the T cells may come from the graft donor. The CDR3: CASSQDPPGAYEKLFF. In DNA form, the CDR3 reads TGTGCCAGCAGCCAAGATCCCCCGGGGGCTTATGAAAAACTGTTTTTT. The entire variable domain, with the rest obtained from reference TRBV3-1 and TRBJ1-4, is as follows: DTAVSQTPKYLVTQMGNDKSIKCEQNLGHDTMYWYKQDSKKFLKIMFSYNNKELIINETVPNRFSPKSPDKAHLNLHINSLELGDSAVYFCASSQDPPGAYEKLFFGSGTQLSVL.